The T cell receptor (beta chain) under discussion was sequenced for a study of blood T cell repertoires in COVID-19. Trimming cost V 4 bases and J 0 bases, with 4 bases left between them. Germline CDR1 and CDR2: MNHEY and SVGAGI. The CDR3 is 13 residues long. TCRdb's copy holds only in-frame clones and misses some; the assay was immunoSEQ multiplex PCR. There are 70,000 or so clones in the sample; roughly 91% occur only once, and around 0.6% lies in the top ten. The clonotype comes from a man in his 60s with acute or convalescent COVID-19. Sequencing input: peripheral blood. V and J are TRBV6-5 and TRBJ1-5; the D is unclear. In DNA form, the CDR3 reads TGTGCCAGCAGTTCCGGTAGCAATCAGCCCCAGCATTTT. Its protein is CASSSGSNQPQHF.